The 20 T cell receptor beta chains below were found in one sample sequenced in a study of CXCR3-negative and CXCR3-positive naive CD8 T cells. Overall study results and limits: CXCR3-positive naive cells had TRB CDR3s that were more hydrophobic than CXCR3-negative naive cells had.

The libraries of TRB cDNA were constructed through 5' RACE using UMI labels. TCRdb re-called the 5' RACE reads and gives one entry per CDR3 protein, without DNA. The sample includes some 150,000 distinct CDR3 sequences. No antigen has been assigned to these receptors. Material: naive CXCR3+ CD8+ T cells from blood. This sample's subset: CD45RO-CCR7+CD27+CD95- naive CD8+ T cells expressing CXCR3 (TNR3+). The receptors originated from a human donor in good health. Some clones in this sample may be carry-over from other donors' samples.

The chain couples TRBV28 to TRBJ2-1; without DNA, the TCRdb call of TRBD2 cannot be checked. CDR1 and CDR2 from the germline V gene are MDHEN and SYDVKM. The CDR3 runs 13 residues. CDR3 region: CASIGLIYDEQFF. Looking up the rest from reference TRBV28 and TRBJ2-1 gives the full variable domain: DVKVTQSSRYLVKRTGEKVFLECVQDMDHENMFWYRQDPGLGLRLIYFSYDVKMKEKGDIPEGYSVSREKKERFSLILESASTNQTSMYLCASIGLIYDEQFFGPGTRLTVL.

The CDR3 loop reads CASGASYEQYF. This chain joins TRBV12-3 or TRBV12-4 and TRBJ2-7; TCRdb names TRBD1, which stays unverified in the absence of DNA. This CDR3 is built from 11 residues.

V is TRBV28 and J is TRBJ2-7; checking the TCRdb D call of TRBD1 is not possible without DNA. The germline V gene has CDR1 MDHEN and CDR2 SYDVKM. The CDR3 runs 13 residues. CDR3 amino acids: CASSLLKGYEQYF.

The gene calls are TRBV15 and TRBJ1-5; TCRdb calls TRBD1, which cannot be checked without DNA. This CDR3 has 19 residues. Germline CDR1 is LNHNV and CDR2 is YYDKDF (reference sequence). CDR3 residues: CATSRDKTGTGDSNQPQHF.

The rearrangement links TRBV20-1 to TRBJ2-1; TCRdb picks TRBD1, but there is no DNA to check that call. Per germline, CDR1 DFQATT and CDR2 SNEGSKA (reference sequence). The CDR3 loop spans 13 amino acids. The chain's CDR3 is CSARYGGDNEQFF.

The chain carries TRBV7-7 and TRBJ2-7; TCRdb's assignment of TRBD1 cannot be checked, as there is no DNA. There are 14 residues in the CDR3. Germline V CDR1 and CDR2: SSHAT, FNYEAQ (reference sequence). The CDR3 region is CASSLATEQGEQYF.

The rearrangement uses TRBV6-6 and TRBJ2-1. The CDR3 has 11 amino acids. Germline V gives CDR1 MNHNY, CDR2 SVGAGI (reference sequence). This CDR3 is CASSLAREQFF.

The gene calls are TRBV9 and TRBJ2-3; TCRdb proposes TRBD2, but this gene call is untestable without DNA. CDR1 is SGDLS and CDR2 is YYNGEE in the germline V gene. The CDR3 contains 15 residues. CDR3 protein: CASSVDLAGEDTQYF.

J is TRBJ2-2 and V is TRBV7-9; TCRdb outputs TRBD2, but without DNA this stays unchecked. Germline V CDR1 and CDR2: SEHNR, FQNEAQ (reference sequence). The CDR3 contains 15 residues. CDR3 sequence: CASSSASGEDGELFF.

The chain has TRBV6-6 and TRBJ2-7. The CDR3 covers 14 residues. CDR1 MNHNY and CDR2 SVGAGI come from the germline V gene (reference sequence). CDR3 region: CASSYSPESYEQYF.

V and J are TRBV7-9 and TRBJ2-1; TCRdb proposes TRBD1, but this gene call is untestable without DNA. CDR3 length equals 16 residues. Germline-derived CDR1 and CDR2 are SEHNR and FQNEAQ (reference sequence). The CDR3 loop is CASSPLGVSEFNEQFF.

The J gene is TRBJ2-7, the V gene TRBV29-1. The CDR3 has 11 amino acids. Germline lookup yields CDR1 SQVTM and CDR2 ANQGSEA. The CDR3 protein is CSVVLPYEQYF.

CDR3 region: CASSYPTGEETQYF. V is TRBV6-6 and J is TRBJ2-5; no DNA is available, so the TRBD1 call from TCRdb remains unchecked. CDR1 and CDR2 (germline): MNHNY, SVGAGI (reference sequence). CDR3 length: 14 residues.

The CDR3 sequence is CASSPHINEQFF. The chain links TRBV28 to TRBJ2-1. CDR1 and CDR2 from the germline V gene are MDHEN and SYDVKM. CDR3 length: 12 amino acids.

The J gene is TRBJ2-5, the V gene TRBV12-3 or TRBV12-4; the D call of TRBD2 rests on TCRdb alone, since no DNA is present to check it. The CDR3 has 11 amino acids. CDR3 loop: CASAAGETQYF.

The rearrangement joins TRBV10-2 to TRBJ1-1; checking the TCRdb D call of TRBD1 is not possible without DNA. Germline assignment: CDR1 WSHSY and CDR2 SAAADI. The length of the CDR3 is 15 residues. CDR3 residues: CASSEQGAYGTEAFF.

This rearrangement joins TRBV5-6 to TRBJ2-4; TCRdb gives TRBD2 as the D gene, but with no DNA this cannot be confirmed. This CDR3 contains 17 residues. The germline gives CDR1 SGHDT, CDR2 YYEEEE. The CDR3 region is CASSDWGQGRGKNIQYF.

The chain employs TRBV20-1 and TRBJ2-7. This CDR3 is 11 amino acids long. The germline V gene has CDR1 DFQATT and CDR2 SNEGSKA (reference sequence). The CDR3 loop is CSARTYYEQYF.

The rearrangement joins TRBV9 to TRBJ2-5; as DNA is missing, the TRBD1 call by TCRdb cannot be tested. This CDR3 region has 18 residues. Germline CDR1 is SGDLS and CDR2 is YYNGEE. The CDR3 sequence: CASSVPVLGGPAQETQYF.

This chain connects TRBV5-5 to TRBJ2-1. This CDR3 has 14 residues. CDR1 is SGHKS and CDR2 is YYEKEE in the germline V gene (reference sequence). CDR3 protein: CASSLFWQNNEQFF.